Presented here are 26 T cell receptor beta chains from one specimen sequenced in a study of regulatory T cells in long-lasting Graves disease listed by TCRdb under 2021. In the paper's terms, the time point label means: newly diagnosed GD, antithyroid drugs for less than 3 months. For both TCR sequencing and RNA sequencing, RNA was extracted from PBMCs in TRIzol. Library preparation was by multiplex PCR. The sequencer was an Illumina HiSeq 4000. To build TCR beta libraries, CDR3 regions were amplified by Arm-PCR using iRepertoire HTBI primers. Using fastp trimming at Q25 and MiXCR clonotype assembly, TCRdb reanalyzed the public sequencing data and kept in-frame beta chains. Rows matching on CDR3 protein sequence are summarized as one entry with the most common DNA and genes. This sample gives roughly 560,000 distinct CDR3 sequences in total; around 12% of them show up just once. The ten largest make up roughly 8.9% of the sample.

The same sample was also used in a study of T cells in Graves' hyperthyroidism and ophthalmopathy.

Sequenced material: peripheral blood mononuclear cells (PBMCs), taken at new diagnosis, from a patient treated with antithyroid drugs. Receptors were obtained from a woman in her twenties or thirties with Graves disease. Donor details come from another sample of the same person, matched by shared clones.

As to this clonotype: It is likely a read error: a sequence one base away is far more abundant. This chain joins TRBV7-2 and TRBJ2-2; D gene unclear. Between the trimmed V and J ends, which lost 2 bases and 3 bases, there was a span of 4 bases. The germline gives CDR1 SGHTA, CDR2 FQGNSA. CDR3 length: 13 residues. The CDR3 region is CASSLMDTGELFF. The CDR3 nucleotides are TGTGCCAGCAGCTTAATGGACACCGGGGAGCTGTTTTTT.

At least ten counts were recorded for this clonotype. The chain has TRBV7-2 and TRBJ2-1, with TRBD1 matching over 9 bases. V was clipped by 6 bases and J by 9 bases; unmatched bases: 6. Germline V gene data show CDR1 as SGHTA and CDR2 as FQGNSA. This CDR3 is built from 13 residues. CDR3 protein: CASRTQGASEQFF. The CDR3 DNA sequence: TGTGCCAGCAGGACACAGGGGGCGAGTGAGCAGTTCTTC.

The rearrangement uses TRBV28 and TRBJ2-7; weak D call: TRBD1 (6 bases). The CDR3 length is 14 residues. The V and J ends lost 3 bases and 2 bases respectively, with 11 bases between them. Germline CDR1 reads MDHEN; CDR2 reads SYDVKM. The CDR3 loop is CASSFPDSPYEQYF. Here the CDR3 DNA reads TGTGCCAGCAGTTTCCCGGACAGTCCCTACGAGCAGTACTTC.

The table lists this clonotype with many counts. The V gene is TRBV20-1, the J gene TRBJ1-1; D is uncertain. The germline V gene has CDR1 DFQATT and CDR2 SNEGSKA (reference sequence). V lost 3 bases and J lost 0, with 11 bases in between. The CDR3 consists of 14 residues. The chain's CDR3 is CSARVTIMNTEAFF. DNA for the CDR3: TGCAGTGCTAGGGTAACAATCATGAACACTGAAGCTTTCTTT.

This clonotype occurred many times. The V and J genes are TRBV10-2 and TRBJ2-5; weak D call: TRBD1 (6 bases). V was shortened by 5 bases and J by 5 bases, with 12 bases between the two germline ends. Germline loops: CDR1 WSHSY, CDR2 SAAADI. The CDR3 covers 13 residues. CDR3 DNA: TGCGCCAGCAGTCGGAATAGGGGGGAGACCCAGTACTTC. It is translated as CASSRNRGETQYF.

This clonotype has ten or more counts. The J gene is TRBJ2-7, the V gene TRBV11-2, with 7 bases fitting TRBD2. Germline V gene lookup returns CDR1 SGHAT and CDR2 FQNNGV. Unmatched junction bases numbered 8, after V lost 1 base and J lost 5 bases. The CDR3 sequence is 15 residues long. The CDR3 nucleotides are TGTGCCAGCAGCTTAGTGCGCGGGAGTTCCCACGAGCAGTACTTC. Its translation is CASSLVRGSSHEQYF. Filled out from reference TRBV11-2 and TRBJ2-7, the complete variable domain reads EAGVAQSPRYKIIEKRQSVAFWCNPISGHATLYWYQQILGQGPKLLIQFQNNGVVDDSQLPKDRFSAERLKGVDSTLKIQPAKLEDSAVYLCASSLVRGSSHEQYFGPGTRLTVT.

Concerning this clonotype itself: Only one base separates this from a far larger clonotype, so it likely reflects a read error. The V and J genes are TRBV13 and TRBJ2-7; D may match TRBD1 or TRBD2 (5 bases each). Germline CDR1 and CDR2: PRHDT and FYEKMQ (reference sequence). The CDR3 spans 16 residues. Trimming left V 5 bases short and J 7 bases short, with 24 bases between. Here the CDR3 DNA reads TGTGCCAGCAGCCCTCGGGGACGCGGCATCTACAATGAGCAGTACTTC. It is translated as CASSPRGRGIYNEQYF.

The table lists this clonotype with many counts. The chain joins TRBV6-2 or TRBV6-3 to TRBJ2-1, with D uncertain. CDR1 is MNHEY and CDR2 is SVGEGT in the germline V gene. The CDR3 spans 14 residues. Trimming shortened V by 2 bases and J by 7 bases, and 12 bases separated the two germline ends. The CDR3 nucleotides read TGTGCCAGCAGTTACGAGTCTATCTTGAATGAGCAGTTCTTC. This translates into CASSYESILNEQFF.

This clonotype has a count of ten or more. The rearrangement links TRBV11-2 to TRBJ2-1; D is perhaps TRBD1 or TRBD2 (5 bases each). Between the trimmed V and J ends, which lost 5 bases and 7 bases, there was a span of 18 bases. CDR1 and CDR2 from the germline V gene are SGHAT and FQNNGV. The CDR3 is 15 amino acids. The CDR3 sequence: CASSPRRGARNEQFF. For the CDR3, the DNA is TGTGCCAGCAGCCCTCGTCGAGGGGCTCGGAATGAGCAGTTCTTC. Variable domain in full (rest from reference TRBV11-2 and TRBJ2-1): EAGVAQSPRYKIIEKRQSVAFWCNPISGHATLYWYQQILGQGPKLLIQFQNNGVVDDSQLPKDRFSAERLKGVDSTLKIQPAKLEDSAVYLCASSPRRGARNEQFFGPGTRLTVL.

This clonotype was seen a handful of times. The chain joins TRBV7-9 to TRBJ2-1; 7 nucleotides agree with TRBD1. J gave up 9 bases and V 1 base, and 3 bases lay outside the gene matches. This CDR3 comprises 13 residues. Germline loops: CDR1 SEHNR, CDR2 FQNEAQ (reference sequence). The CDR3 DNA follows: TGTGCCAGCAGCTTAGAGGGGGCGCGTGAGCAGTTCTTC. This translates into CASSLEGAREQFF.

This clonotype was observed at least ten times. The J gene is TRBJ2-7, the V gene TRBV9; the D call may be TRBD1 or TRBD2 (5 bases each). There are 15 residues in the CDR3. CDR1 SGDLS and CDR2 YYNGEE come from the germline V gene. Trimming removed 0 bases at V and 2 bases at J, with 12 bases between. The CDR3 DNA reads TGTGCCAGCAGCGTAGAGGGGAGTCTCCCCTACGAGCAGTACTTC. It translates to CASSVEGSLPYEQYF.

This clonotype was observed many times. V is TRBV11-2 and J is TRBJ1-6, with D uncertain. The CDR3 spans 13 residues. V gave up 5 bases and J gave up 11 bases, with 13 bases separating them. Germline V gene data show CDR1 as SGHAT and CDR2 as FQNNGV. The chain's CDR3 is CASSPSHIAPLHF. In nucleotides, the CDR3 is TGTGCCAGCAGCCCTAGCCATATAGCACCCCTCCACTTT.

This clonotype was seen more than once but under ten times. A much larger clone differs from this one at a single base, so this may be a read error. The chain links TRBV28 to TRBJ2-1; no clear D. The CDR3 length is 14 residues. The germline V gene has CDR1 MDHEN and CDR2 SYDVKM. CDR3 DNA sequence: TGTGTCAGCAATCAAGCCAGCTCCTACAATGAGCAGTTCTTC. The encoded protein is CVSNQASSYNEQFF. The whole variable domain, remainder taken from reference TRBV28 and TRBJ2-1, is DVKVTQSSRYLVKRTGEKVFLECVQDMDHENMFWYRQDPGLGLRLIYFSYDVKMKEKGDIPEGYSVSREKKERFSLILESASTNQTSMYLCVSNQASSYNEQFFGPGTRLTVL.

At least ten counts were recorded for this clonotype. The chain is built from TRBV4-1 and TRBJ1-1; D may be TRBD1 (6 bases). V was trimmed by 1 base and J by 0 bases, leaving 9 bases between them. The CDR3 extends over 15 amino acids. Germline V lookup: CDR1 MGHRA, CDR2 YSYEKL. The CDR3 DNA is TGCGCCAGCAGCCAAGGAGGGGGATTGAACACTGAAGCTTTCTTT. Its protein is CASSQGGGLNTEAFF.

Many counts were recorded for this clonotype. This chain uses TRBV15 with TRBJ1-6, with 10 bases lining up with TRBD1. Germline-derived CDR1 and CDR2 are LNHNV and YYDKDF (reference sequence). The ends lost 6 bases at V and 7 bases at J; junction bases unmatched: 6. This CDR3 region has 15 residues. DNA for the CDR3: TGTGCCACCAGTTTGAAGGGACAGGGGAATTCACCCCTCCACTTT. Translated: CATSLKGQGNSPLHF.

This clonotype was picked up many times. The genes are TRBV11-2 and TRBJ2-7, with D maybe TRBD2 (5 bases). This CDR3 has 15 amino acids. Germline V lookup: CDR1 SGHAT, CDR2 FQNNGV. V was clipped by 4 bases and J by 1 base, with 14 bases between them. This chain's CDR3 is CASSSSPDWSYEQYF. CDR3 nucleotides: TGTGCCAGCAGCTCGTCACCGGACTGGTCCTACGAGCAGTACTTC.

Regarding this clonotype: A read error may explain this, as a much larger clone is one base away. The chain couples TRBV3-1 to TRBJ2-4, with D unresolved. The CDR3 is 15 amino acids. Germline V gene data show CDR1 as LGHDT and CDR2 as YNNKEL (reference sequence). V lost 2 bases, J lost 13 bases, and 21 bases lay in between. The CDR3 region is CASSQRVSSYNEQYF. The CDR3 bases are TGTGCCAGCAGCCAACGAGTAAGCTCCTACAATGAGCAGTACTTC.

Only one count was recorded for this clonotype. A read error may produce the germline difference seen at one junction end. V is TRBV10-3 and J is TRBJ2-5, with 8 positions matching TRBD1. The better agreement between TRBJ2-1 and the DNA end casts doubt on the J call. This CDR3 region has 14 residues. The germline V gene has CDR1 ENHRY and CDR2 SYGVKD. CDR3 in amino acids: CAIAPGGSYSEQFF. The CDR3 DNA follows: TGTGCCATCGCACCAGGGGGCTCCTACAGTGAGCAGTTCTTC.

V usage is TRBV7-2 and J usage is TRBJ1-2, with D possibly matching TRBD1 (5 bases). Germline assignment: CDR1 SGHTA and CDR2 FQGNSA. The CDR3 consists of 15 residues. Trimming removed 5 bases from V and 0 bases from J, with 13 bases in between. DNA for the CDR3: TGTGCCAGCAGCCTTTGGGCAGGGACTAACTATGGCTACACCTTC. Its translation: CASSLWAGTNYGYTF. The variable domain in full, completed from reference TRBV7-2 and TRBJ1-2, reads GAGVSQSPSNKVTEKGKDVELRCDPISGHTALYWYRQSLGQGLEFLIYFQGNSAPDKSGLPSDRFSAERTGGSVSTLTIQRTQQEDSAVYLCASSLWAGTNYGYTFGSGTRLTVV.

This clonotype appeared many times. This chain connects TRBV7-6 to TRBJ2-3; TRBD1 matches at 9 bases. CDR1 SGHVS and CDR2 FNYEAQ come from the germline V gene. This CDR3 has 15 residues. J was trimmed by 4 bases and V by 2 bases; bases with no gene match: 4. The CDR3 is CASSLWGQGADTQYF. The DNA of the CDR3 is TGTGCCAGCAGCTTATGGGGACAGGGTGCAGATACGCAGTATTTT. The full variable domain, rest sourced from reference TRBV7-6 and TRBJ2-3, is GAGVSQSPRYKVTKRGQDVALRCDPISGHVSLYWYRQALGQGPEFLTYFNYEAQQDKSGLPNDRFSAERPEGSISTLTIQRTEQRDSAMYRCASSLWGQGADTQYFGPGTRLTVL.

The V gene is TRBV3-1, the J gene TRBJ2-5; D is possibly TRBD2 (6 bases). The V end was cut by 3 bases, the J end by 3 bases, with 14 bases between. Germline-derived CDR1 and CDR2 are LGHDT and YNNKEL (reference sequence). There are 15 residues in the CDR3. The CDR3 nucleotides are TGTGCCAGCAGCCACTGGGCCGGGAGCGAAGAGACCCAGTACTTC. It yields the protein CASSHWAGSEETQYF.

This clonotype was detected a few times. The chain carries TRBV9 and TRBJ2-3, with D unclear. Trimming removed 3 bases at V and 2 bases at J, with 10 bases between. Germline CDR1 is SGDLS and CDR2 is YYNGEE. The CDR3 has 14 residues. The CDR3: CASSARLPTDTQYF. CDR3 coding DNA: TGTGCCAGCAGCGCGAGGCTCCCCACAGATACGCAGTATTTT.

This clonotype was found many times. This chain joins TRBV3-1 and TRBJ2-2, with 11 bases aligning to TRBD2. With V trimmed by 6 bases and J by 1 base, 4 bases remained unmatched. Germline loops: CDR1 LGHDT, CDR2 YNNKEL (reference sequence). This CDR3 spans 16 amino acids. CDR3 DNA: TGTGCCAGCAGTTTAGGACTAGCGGGGAACACCGGGGAGCTGTTTTTT. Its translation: CASSLGLAGNTGELFF.

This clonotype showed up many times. CDR3 DNA: TGTGCCAGCAGTTACTCGGGTACCAATGAGCAGTTCTTC. Encoded protein: CASSYSGTNEQFF. The chain links TRBV6-2 or TRBV6-3 to TRBJ2-1; D call uncertain. The CDR3 extends over 13 amino acids. In germline, CDR1 is MNHEY, CDR2 SVGEGT. Trimming took 0 bases from V and 6 from J, leaving 6 bases between them.

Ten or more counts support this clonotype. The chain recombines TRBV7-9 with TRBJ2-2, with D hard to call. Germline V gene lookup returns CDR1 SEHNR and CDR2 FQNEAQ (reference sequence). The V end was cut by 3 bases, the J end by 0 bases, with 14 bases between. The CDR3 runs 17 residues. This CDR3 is CASSFTRRSPNTGELFF. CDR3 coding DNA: TGTGCCAGCAGCTTTACTCGCCGGAGCCCGAACACCGGGGAGCTGTTTTTT. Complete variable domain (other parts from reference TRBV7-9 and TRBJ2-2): DTGVSQNPRHKITKRGQNVTFRCDPISEHNRLYWYRQTLGQGPEFLTYFQNEAQLEKSRLLSDRFSAERPKGSFSTLEIQRTEQGDSAMYLCASSFTRRSPNTGELFFGEGSRLTVL.

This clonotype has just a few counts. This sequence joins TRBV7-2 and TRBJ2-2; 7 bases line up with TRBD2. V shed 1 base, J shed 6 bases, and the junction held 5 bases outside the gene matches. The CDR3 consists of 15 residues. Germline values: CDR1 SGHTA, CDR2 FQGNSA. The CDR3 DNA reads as TGTGCCAGCAGCTTAGTTGGACTAGACTCCGGGGAGCTGTTTTTT. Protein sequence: CASSLVGLDSGELFF.